What follows describes a single T cell receptor (beta chain). Antigen specificity is unknown. With 3 bases removed from V and 0 bases from J, the gap between germline ends came to 16 bases. The CDR3 extends over 17 amino acids. Per germline, CDR1 SGHRS and CDR2 YFSETQ. This sample is drawn from a study of T cell responses to AZD1222 COVID-19 vaccine. Looking at the study overall: Recipients boosted at about 4 weeks or about 12 weeks are pooled. Findings and limits, study-wide: Baseline seropositives among AZD1222 recipients totaled only 6 or 7. Spike-specific TCR repertoires showed rising breadth and depth after two AZD1222 doses.

Assay: immunoSEQ multiplex PCR; the TCRdb copy retains only in-frame clones and omits some. The data show about 85,000 clones, over 85% seen once. The material was peripheral blood, obtained on day 0 of AZD1222 vaccination. The genes are TRBV5-1 and TRBJ1-3, with D possibly matching TRBD1 (6 bases). The clonotype was recovered from an adult in good health. The CDR3 protein is CASSYRDTKSSGNTIYF. The CDR3 coding sequence is TGCGCCAGCAGCTACCGGGACACCAAAAGCTCTGGAAACACCATATATTTT.